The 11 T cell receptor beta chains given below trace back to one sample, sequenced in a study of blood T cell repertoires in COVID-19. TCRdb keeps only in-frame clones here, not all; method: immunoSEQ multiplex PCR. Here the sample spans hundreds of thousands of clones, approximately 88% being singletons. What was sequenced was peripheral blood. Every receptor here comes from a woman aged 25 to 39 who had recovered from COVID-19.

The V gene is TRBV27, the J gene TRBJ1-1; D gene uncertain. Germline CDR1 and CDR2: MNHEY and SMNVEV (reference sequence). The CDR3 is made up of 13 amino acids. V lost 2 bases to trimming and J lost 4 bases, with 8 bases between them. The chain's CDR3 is CASSLNRGTEAFF. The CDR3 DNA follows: TGTGCCAGCAGTTTAAACCGGGGCACTGAAGCTTTCTTT.

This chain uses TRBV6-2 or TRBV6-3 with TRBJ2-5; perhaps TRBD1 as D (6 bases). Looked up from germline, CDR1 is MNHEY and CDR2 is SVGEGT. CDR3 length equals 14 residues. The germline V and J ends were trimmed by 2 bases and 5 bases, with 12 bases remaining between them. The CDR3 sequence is CASSYPRGGETQYF. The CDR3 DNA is TGTGCCAGCAGTTACCCCAGGGGCGGGGAGACCCAGTACTTC.

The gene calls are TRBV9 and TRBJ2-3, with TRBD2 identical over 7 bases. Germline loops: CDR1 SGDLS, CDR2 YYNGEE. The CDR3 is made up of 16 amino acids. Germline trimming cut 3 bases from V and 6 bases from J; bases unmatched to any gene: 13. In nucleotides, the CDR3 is TGTGCCAGCAGCGACCCCTTCGGGGGGATAACTGATACGCAGTATTTT. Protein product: CASSDPFGGITDTQYF.

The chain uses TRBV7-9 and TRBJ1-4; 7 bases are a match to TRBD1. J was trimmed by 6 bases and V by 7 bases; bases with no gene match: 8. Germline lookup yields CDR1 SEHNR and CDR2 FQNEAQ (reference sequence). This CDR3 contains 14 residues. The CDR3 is CASTQTGEDEKLFF. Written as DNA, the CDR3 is TGTGCCAGCACACAAACAGGGGAGGATGAAAAACTGTTTTTT. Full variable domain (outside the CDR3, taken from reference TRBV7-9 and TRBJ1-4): DTGVSQNPRHKITKRGQNVTFRCDPISEHNRLYWYRQTLGQGPEFLTYFQNEAQLEKSRLLSDRFSAERPKGSFSTLEIQRTEQGDSAMYLCASTQTGEDEKLFFGSGTQLSVL.

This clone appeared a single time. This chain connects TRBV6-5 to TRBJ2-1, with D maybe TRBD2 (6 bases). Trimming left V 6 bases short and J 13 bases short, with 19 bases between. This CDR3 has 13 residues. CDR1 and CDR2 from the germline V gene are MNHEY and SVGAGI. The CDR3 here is CASSPSRERTQFF. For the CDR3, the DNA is TGTGCCAGCAGCCCCTCGCGGGAACGGACACAGTTCTTC.

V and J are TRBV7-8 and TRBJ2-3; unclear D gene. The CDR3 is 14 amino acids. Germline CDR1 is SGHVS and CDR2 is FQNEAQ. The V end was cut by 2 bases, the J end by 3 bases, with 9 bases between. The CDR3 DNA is TGTGCCAGCAGCTTAAGCACCGTAACAGATACGCAGTATTTT. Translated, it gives CASSLSTVTDTQYF. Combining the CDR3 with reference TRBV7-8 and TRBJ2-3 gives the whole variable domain GAGVSQSPRYKVAKRGQDVALRCDPISGHVSLFWYQQALGQGPEFLTYFQNEAQLDKSGLPSDRFFAERPEGSVSTLKIQRTQQEDSAVYLCASSLSTVTDTQYFGPGTRLTVL.

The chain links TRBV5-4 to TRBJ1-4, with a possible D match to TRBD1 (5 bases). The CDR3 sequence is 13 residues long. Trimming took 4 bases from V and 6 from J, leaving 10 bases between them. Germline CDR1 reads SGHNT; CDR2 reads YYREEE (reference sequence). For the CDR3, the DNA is TGTGCCAGCAGCCGCGGGGGGGATGAAAAACTGTTTTTT. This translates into CASSRGGDEKLFF.

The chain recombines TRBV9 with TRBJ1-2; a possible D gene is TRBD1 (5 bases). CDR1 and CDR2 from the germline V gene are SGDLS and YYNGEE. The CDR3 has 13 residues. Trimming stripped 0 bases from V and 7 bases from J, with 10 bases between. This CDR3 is CASSVGGHSGYTF. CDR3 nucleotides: TGTGCCAGCAGCGTAGGAGGACACTCTGGCTACACCTTC. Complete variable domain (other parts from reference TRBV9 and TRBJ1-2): DSGVTQTPKHLITATGQRVTLRCSPRSGDLSVYWYQQSLDQGLQFLIQYYNGEERAKGNILERFSAQQFPDLHSELNLSSLELGDSALYFCASSVGGHSGYTFGSGTRLTVV.

CDR3 DNA sequence: TGTGCCAGCAGTCAAAGACAGGGGGCCGACTCTGGGGCCAACGTCCTGACTTTC. Amino acids: CASSQRQGADSGANVLTF. J is TRBJ2-6 and V is TRBV7-3, with TRBD1 matching 10 bases. Trimming cost V 6 bases and J 0 bases; bases outside gene matches: 8. The germline CDR1 and CDR2 sequences are SGHTA and FQGTGA. This CDR3 has 18 amino acids.

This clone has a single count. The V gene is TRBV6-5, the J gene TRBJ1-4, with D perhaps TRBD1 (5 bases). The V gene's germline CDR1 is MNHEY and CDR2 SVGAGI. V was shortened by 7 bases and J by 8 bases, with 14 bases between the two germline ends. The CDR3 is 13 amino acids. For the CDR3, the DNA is TGTGCCAGCATGGGCCAGGGTCGAGAAAAACTGTTTTTT. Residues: CASMGQGREKLFF.

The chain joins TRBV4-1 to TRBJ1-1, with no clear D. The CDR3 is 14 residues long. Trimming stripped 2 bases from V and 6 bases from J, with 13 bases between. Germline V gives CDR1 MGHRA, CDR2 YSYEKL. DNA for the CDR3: TGCGCCAGCAGCCAACAGGTGTATCTCCCTGAAGCTTTCTTT. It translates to CASSQQVYLPEAFF.